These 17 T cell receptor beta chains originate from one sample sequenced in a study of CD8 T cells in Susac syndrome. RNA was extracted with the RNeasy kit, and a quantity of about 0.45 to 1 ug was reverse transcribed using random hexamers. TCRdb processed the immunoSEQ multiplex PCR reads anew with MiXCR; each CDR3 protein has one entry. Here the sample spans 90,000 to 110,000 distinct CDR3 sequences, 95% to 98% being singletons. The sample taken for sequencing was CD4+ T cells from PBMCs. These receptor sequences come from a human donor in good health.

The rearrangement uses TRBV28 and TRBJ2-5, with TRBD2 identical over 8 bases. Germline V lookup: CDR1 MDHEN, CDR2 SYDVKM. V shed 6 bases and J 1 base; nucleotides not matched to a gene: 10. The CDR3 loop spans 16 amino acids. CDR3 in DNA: TGTGCCAGCAGCCGAGGGCGGGGGGCAAGCCAAGAGACCCAGTACTTC. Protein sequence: CASSRGRGASQETQYF.

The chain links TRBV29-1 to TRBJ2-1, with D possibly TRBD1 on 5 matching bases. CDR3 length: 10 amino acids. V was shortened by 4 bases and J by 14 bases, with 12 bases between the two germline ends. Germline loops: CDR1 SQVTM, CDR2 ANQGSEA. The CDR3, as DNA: TGCAGCGTTGGGGGCCAATGGGAGTTCTTC. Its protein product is CSVGGQWEFF.

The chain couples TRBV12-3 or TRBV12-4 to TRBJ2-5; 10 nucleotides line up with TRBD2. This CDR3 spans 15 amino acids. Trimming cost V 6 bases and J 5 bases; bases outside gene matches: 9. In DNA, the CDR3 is TGTGCCAGCAGCCCCAGACTAGCGGGTATGGAGACCCAGTACTTC. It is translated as CASSPRLAGMETQYF.

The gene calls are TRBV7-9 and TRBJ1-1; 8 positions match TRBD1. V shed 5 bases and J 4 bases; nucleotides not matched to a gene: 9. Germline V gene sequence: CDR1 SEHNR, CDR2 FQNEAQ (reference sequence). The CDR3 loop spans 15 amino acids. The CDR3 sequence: CASSASRGLGTEAFF. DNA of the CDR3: TGTGCCAGCAGCGCATCCAGGGGGCTTGGCACTGAAGCTTTCTTT.

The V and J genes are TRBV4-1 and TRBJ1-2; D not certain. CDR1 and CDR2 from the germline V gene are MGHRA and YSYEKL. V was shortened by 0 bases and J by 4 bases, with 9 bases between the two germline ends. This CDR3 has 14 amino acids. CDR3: CASSQDPAPYGYTF. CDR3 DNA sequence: TGCGCCAGCAGCCAAGATCCAGCCCCCTATGGCTACACCTTC.

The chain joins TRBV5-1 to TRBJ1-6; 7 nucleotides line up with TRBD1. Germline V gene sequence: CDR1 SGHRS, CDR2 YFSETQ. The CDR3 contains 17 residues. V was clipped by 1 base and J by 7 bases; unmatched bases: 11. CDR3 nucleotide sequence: TGCGCCAGCAGCTTGACAGGGGACGCCGGAAGGAATTCACCCCTCCACTTT. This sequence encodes CASSLTGDAGRNSPLHF.

CDR3 sequence (DNA): TGTGCCAGCAGTTTCACCGGCTATGAGCAGTTCTTC. It translates to CASSFTGYEQFF. The rearrangement uses TRBV27 and TRBJ2-1; D is undetermined. The germline CDR1 and CDR2 sequences are MNHEY and SMNVEV (reference sequence). Trimming left V 3 bases short and J 8 bases short, with 8 bases between. This CDR3 contains 12 residues.

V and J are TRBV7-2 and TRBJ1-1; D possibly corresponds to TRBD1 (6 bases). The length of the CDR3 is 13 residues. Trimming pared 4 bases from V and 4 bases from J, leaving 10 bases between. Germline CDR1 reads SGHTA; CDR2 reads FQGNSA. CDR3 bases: TGTGCCAGCAGCTGGACAGTGAGCACTGAAGCTTTCTTT. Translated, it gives CASSWTVSTEAFF.

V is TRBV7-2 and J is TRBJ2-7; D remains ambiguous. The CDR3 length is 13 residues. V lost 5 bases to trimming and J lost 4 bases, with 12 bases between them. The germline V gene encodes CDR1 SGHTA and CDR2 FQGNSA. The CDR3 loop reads CASSGRVVYEQYF. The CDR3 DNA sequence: TGTGCCAGCAGCGGACGGGTGGTATACGAGCAGTACTTC. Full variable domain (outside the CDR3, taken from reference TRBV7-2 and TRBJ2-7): GAGVSQSPSNKVTEKGKDVELRCDPISGHTALYWYRQSLGQGLEFLIYFQGNSAPDKSGLPSDRFSAERTGGSVSTLTIQRTQQEDSAVYLCASSGRVVYEQYFGPGTRLTVT.

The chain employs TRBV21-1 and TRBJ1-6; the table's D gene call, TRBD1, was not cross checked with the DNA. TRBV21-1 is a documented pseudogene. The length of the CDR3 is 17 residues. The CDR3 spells CASSMPADRSRNSPLHF. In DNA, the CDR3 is TGTGCCAGCAGCATGCCTGCGGACAGGAGTAGGAATTCACCCCTCCACTTT.

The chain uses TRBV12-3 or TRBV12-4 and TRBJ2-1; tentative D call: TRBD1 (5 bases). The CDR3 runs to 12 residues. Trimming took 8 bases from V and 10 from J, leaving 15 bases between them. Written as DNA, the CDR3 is TGTGCCAGCCTACCACAGGTTGGGGAGCAGTTCTTC. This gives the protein CASLPQVGEQFF.

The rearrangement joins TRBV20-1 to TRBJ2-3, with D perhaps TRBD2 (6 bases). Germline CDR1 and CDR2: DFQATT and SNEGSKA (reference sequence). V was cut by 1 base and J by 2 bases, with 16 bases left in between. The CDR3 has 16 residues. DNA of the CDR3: TGCAGTGCTAGAGCCCTGGGACTGGGGATCACAGATACGCAGTATTTT. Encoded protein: CSARALGLGITDTQYF.

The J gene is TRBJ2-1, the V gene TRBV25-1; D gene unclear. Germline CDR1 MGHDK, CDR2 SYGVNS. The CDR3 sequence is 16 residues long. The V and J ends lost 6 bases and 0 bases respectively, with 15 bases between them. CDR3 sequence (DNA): TGTGCCAGCAGCCTCCTCCAAGGCCTCTCCTACAATGAGCAGTTCTTC. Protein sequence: CASSLLQGLSYNEQFF.

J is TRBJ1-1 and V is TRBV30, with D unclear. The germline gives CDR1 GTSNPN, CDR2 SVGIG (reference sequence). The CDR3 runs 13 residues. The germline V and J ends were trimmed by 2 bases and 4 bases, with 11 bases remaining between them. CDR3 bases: TGTGCCTGGAGTCGTAAGGCGGGCACTGAAGCTTTCTTT. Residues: CAWSRKAGTEAFF.

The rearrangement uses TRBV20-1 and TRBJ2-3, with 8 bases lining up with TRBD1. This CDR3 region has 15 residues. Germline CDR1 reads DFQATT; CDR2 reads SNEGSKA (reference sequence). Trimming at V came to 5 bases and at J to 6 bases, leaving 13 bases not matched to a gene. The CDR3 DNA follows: TGCAGTGCTTACGAGGGACAGGTGGCCGGGGATACGCAGTATTTT. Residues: CSAYEGQVAGDTQYF.

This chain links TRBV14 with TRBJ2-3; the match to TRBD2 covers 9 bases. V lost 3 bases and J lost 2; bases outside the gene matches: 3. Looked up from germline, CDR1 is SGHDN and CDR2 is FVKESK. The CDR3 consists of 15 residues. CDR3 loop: CASSHSGGITDTQYF. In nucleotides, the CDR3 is TGTGCCAGCAGCCACAGCGGGGGGATCACAGATACGCAGTATTTT.

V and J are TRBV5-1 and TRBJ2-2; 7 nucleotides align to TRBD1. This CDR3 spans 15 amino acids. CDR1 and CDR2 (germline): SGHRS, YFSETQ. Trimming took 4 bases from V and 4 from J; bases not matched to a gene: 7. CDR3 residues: CASSPTGVTTGELFF. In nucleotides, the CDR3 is TGCGCCAGCAGCCCTACAGGGGTTACCACCGGGGAGCTGTTTTTT. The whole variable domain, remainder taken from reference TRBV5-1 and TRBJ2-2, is KAGVTQTPRYLIKTRGQQVTLSCSPISGHRSVSWYQQTPGQGLQFLFEYFSETQRNKGNFPGRFSGRQFSNSRSEMNVSTLELGDSALYLCASSPTGVTTGELFFGEGSRLTVL.